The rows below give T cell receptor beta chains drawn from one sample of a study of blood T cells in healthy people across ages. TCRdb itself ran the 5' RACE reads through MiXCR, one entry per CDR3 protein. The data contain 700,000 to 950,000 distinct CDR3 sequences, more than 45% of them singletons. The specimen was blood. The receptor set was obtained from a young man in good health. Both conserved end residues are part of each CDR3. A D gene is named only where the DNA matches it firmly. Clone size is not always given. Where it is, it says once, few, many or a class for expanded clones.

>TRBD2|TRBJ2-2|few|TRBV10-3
TGTGCCGCCCGGGGGGGGAGAACCGGGGAGCTGTTTTTT
CAARGGRTGELFF
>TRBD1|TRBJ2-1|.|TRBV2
TGTGCCAGCAGCAAACAGGGGTATGGCCTGACGAATGAGCAGTTCTTC
CASSKQGYGLTNEQFF
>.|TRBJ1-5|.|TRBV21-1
TGTGCCAGCAGCGGGGAGAATAGCAATCAGCCCCAGCATTTT
CASSGENSNQPQHF
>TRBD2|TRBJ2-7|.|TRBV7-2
TGTGCCAGCAGCCCGTGGCGAGCGGGAGGGTACGAGCAGTACTTC
CASSPWRAGGYEQYF
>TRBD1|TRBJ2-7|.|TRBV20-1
TGCAGTGCTATCCCCGGGACAGGGGGCGCCTACGAGCAGTACTTC
CSAIPGTGGAYEQYF
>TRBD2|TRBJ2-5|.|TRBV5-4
TGTGCCAGCAGCTCCGTAGCGGGGGGAGGTCAAGAGACCCAGTACTTC
CASSSVAGGGQETQYF
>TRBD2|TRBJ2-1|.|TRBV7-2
TGTGCCAGCAGCGCGACTAGCGAGTACAATGAGCAGTTCTTC
CASSATSEYNEQFF
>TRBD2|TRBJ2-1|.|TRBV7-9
TGTGCCAGCAGCGAGCCCTTCCGGGAGGGAATACTATGCAATGAGCAGTTCTTC
CASSEPFREGILCNEQFF
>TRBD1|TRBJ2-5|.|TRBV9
TGTGCCAGCAGCGTATCCCCGACAGGGCGGACAGAGACCCAGTACTTC
CASSVSPTGRTETQYF
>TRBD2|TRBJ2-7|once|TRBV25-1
TGTGCCAGCAGTCCCCCCTGGGGGGGCGAGCAGTACTTC
CASSPPWGGEQYF
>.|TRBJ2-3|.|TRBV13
TGTGCCAGCAGCTTAAGTTGGGCAGATACGCAGTATTTT
CASSLSWADTQYF
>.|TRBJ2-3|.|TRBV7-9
TGTGCCATCGCGGGGCTTGACCTAGGGGGTACGCAGTATTTT
CAIAGLDLGGTQYF
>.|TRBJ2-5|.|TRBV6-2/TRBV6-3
TGTGCCAGCAGTTCCCCCCGTTCCCTAGCGAAAGAGACCCAGTACTTC
CASSSPRSLAKETQYF
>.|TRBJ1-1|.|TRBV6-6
TGTGCCAGCGGGGGCCCGGGGGGCAGGGGCAGTGAAGCTTTCTTT
CASGGPGGRGSEAFF
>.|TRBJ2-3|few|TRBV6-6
TGTGCCAGCAAAGGGGCCGATACGCAGTATTTT
CASKGADTQYF
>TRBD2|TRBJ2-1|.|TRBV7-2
TGTGCCAGCAGCTTAGACTGGCTCCTAGCGGGGGGTGGGAATGAGCAGTTCTTC
CASSLDWLLAGGGNEQFF
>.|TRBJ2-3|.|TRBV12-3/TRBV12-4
TGTGCCAGCAGTTTCAAAACCAGCACAGATACGCAGTATTTT
CASSFKTSTDTQYF
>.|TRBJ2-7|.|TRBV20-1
TGCAGTGCTAGATCCGTAGGTCGAGGGGAGCTCTCCTACGAGCAGTACTTC
CSARSVGRGELSYEQYF
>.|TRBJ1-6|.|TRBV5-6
TGTGCCAGCAGCTTTACAGGGAATTCACCCCTCCACTTT
CASSFTGNSPLHF
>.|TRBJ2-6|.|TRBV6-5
TGTGCCAGCAGTTCCCAAAGAGCTGGGGCCAACGTCCTGACTTTC
CASSSQRAGANVLTF
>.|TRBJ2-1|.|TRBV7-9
TGTGTCAGCAGCTATAATCTCCATGAGCAGTTCTTC
CVSSYNLHEQFF
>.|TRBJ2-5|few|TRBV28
TGTGCCAGCAGTAACCCACCGCTACAATACGAAGAGACCCAGTACTTC
CASSNPPLQYEETQYF
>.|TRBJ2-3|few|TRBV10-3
TGTGCCATCAGTGAGTCGATAGCGACAGATACGCAGTATTTT
CAISESIATDTQYF
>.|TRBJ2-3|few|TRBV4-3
TGCGCCAGCAGCCAAGAGACGGAACGGACATTCACAGATACGCAGTATTTT
CASSQETERTFTDTQYF
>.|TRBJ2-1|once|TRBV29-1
TGCAGCGTTGAGTGGGTAAATGAGCAGTTCTTC
CSVEWVNEQFF
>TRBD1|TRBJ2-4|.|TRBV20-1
TGCAGTGTTTCGACAGGGTCTATAGCCAAAAACATTCAGTACTTC
CSVSTGSIAKNIQYF
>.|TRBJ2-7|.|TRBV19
TGTGCCAGTAGTATTACCCCGGGTTCCTACGAGCAGTACTTC
CASSITPGSYEQYF
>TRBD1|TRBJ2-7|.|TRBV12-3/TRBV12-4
TGTGCCAGCAGCCGAAAGACAGGGTGCGAGCAGTACTTC
CASSRKTGCEQYF
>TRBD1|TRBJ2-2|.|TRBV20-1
TGCAGTGCCCCGGGACAGCAAAACACCGGGGAGCTGTTTTTT
CSAPGQQNTGELFF
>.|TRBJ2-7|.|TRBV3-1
TGTGCCAGCAGCCAAAGTGGGAGGACCTACGAGCAGTACTTC
CASSQSGRTYEQYF
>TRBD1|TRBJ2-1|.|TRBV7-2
TGTGCCAGCAGCAAGACAGGGTATGAGCAGTTCTTC
CASSKTGYEQFF
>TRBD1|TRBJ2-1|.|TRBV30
TGTGCCTGGAGCCGGGACAGGGGCGGGCAGTTCTTC
CAWSRDRGGQFF
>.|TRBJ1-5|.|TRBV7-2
TGTGCCAGCAGCTCCGATGCCGCCAATCAGCCCCAGCATTTT
CASSSDAANQPQHF
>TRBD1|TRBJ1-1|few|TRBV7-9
TGTGCCAGCAGCCCACAGGGGATGGAAGCTTTCTTT
CASSPQGMEAFF
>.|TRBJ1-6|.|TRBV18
TGTGCCAGCTCACCACCCAGCCTAGATTCACCCCTCCACTTT
CASSPPSLDSPLHF
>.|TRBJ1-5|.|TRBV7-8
TGTGCCAGCAGCTTATTAGAGGATCAGCCCCAGCATTTT
CASSLLEDQPQHF
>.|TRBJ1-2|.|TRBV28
TGTGCCAGCAGTTTACCCTTCCGGGACCTGGGGTATGGCTACACCTTC
CASSLPFRDLGYGYTF
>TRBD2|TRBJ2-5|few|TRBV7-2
TGTGCCAGCAGCTTAGGGACTAGCTTGGGGGAGACCCAGTACTTC
CASSLGTSLGETQYF
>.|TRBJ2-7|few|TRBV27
TGTGCCAGCAGTTCCATCGTGGGGTTAGGCTACGAGCAGTACTTC
CASSSIVGLGYEQYF
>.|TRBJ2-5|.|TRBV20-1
TGCAGTGCTAGGCCCCCGGGTAGGGAAGAGACCCAGTACTTC
CSARPPGREETQYF
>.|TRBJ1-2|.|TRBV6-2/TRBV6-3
TGTGCCAGCAGTCCTGCGGGAGGCGCCTATGGCTACACCTTC
CASSPAGGAYGYTF
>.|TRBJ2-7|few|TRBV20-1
TGCAGTGCTGAGGAGGGCTACGAGCAGTACTTC
CSAEEGYEQYF
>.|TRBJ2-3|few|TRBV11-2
TGTGCCAGCAGTTTGAGCGGTTCTAGGAGCACAGATACGCAGTATTTT
CASSLSGSRSTDTQYF
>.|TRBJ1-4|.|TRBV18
TGTGCCAGCTTCAGAGCTACTAATGAAAAACTGTTTTTT
CASFRATNEKLFF
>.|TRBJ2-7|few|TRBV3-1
TGTGCCAGCAGCCAGACCGGGAAGGGGTACGAGCAGTACTTC
CASSQTGKGYEQYF
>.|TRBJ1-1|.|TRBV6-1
TGTGCCATCTTAACCGGGACCGACACTGAAGCTTTCTTT
CAILTGTDTEAFF
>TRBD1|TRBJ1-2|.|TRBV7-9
TGTGCCAGCAGCTTGAAGGGGGCGGACTATGGCTACACCTTC
CASSLKGADYGYTF
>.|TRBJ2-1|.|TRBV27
TGTGCCAGCAGTTTAATAGCGGAGTCCTACAATGAGCAGTTCTTC
CASSLIAESYNEQFF
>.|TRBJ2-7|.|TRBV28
TGTGCCAGCAGTTTTAATTTTATCCGGGGGAGGAGCTACGAGCAGTACTTC
CASSFNFIRGRSYEQYF
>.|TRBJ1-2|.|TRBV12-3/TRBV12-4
TGTGCCAGCAGTGCCAGGAGTCTTGATGGCTACACCTTC
CASSARSLDGYTF
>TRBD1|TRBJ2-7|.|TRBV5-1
TGCGCCAGCAGCTTTGCGAACAGGGGCTACGAGCAGTACTTC
CASSFANRGYEQYF
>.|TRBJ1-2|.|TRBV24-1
TGTGCCACCAGTAGGGGGAGCGGGGACGGCTACACCTTC
CATSRGSGDGYTF
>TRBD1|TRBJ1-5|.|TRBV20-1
TGCAGTGCTGGACAGGGAACTCCTGGGCAGCCCCAGCATTTT
CSAGQGTPGQPQHF
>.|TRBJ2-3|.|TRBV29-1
TGCAGCGTTGCAGTCGCCGGTTTCACAGATACGCAGTATTTT
CSVAVAGFTDTQYF
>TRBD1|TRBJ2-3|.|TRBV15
TGTGCCACCAGCAAAGACAGGGGGCCGGCAGATACGCAGTATTTT
CATSKDRGPADTQYF